This T cell receptor beta chain stems from a study of shared clonotypes between healthy human individuals. Study-level points and caveats: Compared with memory subsets, naive subsets generally had larger estimated richness. Researchers sampled blood only, noting tissue repertoires likely differ.

On sorted subsets, replicate PCRs used approximately 190 ng DNA, or 27,000 or so T cell genomes. In the source study's methods: Junction-only sequences without quality scores came from ImmunoSEQ, so filtering differed. Only in-frame clones appear in the TCRdb table, and some are missing; sequencing was by immunoSEQ multiplex PCR. The V and J calls and the clone size are those of that table, but D and trimming were determined from the DNA. The profile covers approximately 1.5 million clones, with approximately 98.5% appearing a single time and approximately 0.38% taken by the ten largest. V shed 3 bases and J shed 8 bases, with 13 bases lying between them. The CDR3 is made up of 13 amino acids. Germline V CDR1 and CDR2: MNHEY, SMNVEV (reference sequence). Comments on this clone: Antigen: not known.

This receptor was taken from a man aged 25-40 years in good health. The chain carries TRBV27 and TRBJ1-1; unclear D gene. The specimen sequenced was naive CD4+ T cells sorted from blood. The subset is: CD45RA+ positively selected. CDR3: CASSFLGRSEAFF. DNA of the CDR3: TGTGCCAGCAGTTTTTTGGGAAGGTCCGAAGCTTTCTTT.